This entry describes one TCR beta chain. The source of the sample is a study of cytomegalovirus exposure and HLA in healthy donors. Germline loops: CDR1 MNHNS, CDR2 SASEGT. CDR3 length: 15 amino acids. V lost 3 bases to trimming and J lost 3 bases; unmatched junction nucleotides: 7. The PCR used 60 Vbeta and 13 Jbeta primers. Sequenced by immunoSEQ multiplex PCR; TCRdb stores in-frame clones only, minus some. The sample yields roughly 87,000 clones, 75% to 85% seen once. When sampled, the donors appeared nominally healthy, though they likely had unrecorded immune exposures. The source is a woman in her forties in good health and CMV-seropositive. The sequencing input was PBMCs. J is TRBJ2-7 and V is TRBV6-1; 8 positions match TRBD1. The CDR3 coding sequence is TGTGCCAGCAGTGAGGGACAGGCGGCGCTCTACGAGCAGTACTTC. This translates into CASSEGQAALYEQYF.